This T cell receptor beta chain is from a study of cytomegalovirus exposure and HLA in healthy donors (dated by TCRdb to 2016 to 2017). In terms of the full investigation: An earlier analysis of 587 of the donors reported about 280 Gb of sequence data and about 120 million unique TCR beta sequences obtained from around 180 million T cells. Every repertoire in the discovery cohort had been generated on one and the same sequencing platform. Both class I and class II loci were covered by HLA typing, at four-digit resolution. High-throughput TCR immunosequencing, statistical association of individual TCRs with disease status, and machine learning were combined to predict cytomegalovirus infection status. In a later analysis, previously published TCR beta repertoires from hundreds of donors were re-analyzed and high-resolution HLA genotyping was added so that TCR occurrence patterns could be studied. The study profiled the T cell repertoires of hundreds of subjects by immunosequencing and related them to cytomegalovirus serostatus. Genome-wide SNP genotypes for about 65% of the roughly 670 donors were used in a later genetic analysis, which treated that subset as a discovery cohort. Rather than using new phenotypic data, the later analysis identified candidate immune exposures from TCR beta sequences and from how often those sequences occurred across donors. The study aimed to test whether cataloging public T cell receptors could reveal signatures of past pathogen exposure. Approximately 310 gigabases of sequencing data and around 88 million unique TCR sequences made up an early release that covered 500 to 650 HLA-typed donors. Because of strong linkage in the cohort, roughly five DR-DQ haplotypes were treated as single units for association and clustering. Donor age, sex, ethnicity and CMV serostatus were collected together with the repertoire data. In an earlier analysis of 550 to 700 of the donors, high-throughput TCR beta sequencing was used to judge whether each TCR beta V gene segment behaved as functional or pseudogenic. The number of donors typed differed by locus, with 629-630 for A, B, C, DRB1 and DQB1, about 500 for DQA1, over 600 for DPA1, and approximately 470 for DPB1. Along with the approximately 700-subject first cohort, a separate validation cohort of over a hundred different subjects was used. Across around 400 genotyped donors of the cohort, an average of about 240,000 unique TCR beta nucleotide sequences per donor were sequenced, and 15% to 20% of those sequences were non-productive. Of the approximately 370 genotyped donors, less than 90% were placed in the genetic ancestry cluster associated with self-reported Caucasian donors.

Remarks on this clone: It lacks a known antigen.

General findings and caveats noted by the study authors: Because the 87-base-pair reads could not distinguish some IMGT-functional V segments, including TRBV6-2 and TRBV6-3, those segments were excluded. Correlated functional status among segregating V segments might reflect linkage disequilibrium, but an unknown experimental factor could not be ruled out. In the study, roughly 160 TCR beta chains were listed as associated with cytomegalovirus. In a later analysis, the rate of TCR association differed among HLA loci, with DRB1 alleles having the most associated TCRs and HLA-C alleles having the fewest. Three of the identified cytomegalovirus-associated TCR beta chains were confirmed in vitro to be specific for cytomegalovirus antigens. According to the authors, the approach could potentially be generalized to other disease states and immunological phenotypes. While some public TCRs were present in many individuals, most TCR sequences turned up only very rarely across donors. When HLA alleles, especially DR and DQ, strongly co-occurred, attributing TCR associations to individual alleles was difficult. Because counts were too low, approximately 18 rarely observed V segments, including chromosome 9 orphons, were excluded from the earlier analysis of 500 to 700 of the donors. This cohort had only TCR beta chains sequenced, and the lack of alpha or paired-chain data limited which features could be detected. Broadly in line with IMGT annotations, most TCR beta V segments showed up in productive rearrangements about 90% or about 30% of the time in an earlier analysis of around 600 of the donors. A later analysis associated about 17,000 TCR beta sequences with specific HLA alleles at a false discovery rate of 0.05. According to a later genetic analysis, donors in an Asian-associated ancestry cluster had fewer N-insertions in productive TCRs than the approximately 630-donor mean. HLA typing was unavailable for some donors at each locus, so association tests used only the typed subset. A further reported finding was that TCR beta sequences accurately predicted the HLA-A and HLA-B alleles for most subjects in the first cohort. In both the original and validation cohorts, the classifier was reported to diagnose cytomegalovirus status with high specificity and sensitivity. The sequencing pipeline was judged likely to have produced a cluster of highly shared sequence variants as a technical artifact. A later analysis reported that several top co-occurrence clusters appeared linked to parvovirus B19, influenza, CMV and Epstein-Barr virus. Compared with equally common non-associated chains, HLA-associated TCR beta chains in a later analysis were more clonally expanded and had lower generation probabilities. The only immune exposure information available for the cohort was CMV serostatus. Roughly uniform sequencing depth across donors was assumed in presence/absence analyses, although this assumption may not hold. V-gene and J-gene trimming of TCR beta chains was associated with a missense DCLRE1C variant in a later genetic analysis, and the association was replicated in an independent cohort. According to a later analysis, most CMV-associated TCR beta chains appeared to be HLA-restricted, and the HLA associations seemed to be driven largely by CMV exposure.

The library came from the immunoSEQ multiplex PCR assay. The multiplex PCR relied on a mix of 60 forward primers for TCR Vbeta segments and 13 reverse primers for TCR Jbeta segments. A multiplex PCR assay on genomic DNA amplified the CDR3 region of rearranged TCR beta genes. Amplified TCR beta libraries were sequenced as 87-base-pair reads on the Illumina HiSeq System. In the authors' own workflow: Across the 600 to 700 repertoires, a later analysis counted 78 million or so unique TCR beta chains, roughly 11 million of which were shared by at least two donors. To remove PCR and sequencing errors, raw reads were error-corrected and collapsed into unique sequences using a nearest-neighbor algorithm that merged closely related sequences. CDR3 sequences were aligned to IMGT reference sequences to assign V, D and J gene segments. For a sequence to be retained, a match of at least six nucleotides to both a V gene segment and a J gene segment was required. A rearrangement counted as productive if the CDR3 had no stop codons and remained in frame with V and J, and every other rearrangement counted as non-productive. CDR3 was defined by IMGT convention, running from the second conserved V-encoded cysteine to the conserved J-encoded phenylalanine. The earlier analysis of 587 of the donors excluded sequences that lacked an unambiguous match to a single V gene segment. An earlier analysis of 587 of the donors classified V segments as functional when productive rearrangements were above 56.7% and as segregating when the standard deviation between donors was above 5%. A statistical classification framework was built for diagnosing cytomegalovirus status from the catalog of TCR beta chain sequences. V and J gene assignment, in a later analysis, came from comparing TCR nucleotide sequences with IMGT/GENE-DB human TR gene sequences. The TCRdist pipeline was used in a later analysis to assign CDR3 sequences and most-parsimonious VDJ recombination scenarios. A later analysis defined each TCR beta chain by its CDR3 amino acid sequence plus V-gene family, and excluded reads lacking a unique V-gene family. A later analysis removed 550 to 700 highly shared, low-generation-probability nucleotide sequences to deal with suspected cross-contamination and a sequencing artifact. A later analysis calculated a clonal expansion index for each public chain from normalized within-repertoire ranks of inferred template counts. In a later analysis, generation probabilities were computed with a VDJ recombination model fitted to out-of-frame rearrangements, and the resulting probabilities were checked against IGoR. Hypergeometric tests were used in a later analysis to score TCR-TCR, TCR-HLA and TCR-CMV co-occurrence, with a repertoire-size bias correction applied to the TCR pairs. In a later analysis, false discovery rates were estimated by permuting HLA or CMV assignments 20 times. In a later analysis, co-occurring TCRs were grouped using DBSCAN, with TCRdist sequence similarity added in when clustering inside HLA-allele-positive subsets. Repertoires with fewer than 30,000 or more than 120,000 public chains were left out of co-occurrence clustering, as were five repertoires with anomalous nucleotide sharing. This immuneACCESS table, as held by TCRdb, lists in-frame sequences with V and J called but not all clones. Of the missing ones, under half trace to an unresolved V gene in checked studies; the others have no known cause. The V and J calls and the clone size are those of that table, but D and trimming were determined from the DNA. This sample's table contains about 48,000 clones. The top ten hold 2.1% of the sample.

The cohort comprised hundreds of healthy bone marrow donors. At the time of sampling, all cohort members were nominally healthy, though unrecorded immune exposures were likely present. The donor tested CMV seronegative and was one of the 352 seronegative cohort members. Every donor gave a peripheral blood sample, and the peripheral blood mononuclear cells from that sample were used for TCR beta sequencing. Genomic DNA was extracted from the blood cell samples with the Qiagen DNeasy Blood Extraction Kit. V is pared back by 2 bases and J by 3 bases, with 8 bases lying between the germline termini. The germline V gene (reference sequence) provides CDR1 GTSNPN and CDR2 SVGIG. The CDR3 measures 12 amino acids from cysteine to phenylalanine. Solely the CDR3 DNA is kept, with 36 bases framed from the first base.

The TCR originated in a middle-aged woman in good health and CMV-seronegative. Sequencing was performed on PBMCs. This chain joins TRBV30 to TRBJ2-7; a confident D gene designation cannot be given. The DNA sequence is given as TGTGCCTGGAGTATCTCAGACTACGAGCAGTACTTC. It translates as CAWSISDYEQYF.